These 5 T cell receptor beta chains were all obtained from the same sample, sequenced in a study of persistence of HIV-infected CD4 T cells. Their recognized antigens are unknown. Lysates of CMV-infected fibroblasts at approximately 9.6 ug/mL stimulated these cells. Memory cells lacking CD40L and CD69 with high CD45RO were sorted. This was the immunoSEQ version 4 assay in survey mode. Clones were read by immunoSEQ multiplex PCR, and TCRdb kept only the in-frame ones, dropping some. The data hold roughly 35,000 clones, with 80% observed a single time. The starting material was CD4+ T cells sorted from PBMCs after approximately 18-hour stimulation, obtained from a patient who received antiretroviral therapy. Receptors originate from an adult man with HIV who was CMV-seropositive.

V and J are TRBV19 and TRBJ2-2, with TRBD1 identical over 9 bases. V lost 2 bases, J lost 0 bases, and 13 bases stayed unmatched. The CDR3 contains 20 residues. Germline CDR1 is LNHDA and CDR2 is SQIVND (reference sequence). The CDR3 loop is CASSIRRGQGTRPNTGELFF. The CDR3 nucleotides are TGTGCCAGTAGTATAAGACGAGGACAGGGGACTCGACCGAACACCGGGGAGCTGTTTTTT.

This chain connects TRBV18 to TRBJ1-6; 7 bases align to TRBD1. Germline CDR1 and CDR2: KGHSH and LQKENI. Trimming at V came to 5 bases and at J to 5 bases, leaving 6 bases not matched to a gene. CDR3 size: 15 residues. Here the CDR3 DNA reads TGTGCCAGCTCAACACAGGGGAAGCATAATTCACCCCTCCACTTT. This encodes CASSTQGKHNSPLHF.

In DNA form, the CDR3 reads TGTGCCAGCAGTTTAGCGTGGGGGGATACGCAGTATTTT. This codes for CASSLAWGDTQYF. J is TRBJ2-3 and V is TRBV12-3 or TRBV12-4, with D perhaps given as TRBD1 or TRBD2 (5 bases each). The ends were cut back, 0 bases at V and 6 bases at J, with 7 bases in the middle. The CDR3 consists of 13 residues.

V usage is TRBV15 and J usage is TRBJ2-7; D uncertain. V lost 4 bases to trimming and J lost 4 bases, with 11 bases between them. Germline V gives CDR1 LNHNV, CDR2 YYDKDF (reference sequence). The CDR3 has 13 amino acids. The CDR3 sequence: CATSISGLYEQYF. CDR3 DNA sequence: TGTGCCACCAGCATTTCAGGTCTTTACGAGCAGTACTTC.

This clone was seen more than once but under ten times. CDR3 coding DNA: TGTGCCAGCAGTCAGGGGATGGGGGACAATGAGCAGTTCTTC. Translating it yields CASSQGMGDNEQFF. This chain connects TRBV2 to TRBJ2-1, with D possibly TRBD1 on 6 matching bases. The germline V gene has CDR1 SNHLY and CDR2 FYNNEI. The ends were cut back, 5 bases at V and 5 bases at J, with 13 bases in the middle. CDR3 length equals 14 residues.